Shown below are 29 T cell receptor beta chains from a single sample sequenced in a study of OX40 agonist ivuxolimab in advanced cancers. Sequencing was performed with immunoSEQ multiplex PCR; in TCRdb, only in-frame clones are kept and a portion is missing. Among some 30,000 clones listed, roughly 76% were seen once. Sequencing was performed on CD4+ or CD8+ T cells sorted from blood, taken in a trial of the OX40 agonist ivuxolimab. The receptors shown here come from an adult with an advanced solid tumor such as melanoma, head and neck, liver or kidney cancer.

The CDR3 coding sequence is TGTGCCAGCAGCTCGACGGTGAACACTGAAGCTTTCTTT. Its protein is CASSSTVNTEAFF. This chain links TRBV14 with TRBJ1-1; D gene unclear. The CDR3 covers 13 residues. Trimming pared 5 bases from V and 0 bases from J, leaving 7 bases between. Germline-derived CDR1 and CDR2 are SGHDN and FVKESK. The variable domain in full, with the rest retrieved from reference TRBV14 and TRBJ1-1, is EAGVTQFPSHSVIEKGQTVTLRCDPISGHDNLYWYRRVMGKEIKFLLHFVKESKQDESGMPNNRFLAERTGGTYSTLKVQPAELEDSGVYFCASSSTVNTEAFFGQGTRLTVV.

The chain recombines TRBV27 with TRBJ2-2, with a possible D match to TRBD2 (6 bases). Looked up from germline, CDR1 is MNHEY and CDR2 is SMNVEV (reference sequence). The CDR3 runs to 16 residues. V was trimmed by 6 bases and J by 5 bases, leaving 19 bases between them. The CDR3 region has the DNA TGTGCCAGCAGCCAATTCGGCGGGATGGGGACCGGGGAGCTGTTTTTT. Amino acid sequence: CASSQFGGMGTGELFF.

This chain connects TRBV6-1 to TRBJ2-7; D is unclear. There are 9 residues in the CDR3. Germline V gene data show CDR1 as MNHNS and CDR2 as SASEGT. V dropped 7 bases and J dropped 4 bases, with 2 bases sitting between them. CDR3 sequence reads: CASKYEQYF. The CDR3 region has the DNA TGTGCCAGCAAGTACGAGCAGTACTTC.

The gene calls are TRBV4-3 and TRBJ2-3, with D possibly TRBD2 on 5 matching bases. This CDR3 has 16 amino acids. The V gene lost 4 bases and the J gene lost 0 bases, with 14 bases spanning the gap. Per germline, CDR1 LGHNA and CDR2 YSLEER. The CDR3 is CASSPSPGRSTDTQYF. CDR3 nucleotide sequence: TGCGCCAGCAGCCCCTCTCCGGGGAGAAGCACAGATACGCAGTATTTT.

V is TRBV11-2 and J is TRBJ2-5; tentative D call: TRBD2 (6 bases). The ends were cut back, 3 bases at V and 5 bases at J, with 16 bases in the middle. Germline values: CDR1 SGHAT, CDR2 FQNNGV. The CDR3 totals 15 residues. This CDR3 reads CASSLGSTGGETQYF. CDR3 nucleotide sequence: TGTGCCAGCAGCTTGGGCTCAACTGGGGGGGAGACCCAGTACTTC.

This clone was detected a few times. DNA of the CDR3: TGCGCCAGCAGTCTTACCGGGACTAGTACCTACGAGCAGTACTTC. Residues: CASSLTGTSTYEQYF. The chain has TRBV10-2 and TRBJ2-7; 8 positions match TRBD2. Trimming cost V 5 bases and J 2 bases; bases outside gene matches: 8. Per germline, CDR1 WSHSY and CDR2 SAAADI. The length of the CDR3 is 15 residues.

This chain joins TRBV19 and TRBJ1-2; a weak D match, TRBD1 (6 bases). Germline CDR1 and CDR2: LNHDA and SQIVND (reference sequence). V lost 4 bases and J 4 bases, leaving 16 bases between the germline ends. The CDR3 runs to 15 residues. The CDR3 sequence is CASSTRQAQRYGYTF. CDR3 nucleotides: TGTGCCAGTAGTACCCGACAGGCTCAGCGCTATGGCTACACCTTC. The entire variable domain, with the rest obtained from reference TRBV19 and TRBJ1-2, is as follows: DGGITQSPKYLFRKEGQNVTLSCEQNLNHDAMYWYRQDPGQGLRLIYYSQIVNDFQKGDIAEGYSVSREKKESFPLTVTSAQKNPTAFYLCASSTRQAQRYGYTFGSGTRLTVV.

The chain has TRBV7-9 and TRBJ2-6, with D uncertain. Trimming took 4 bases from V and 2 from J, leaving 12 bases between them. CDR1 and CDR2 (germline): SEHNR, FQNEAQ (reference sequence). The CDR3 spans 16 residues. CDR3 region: CASSSLSSAGANVLTF. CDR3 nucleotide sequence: TGTGCCAGCAGCTCGCTGTCGAGTGCTGGGGCCAACGTCCTGACTTTC. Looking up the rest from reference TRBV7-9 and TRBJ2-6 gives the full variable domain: DTGVSQNPRHKITKRGQNVTFRCDPISEHNRLYWYRQTLGQGPEFLTYFQNEAQLEKSRLLSDRFSAERPKGSFSTLEIQRTEQGDSAMYLCASSSLSSAGANVLTFGAGSRLTVL.

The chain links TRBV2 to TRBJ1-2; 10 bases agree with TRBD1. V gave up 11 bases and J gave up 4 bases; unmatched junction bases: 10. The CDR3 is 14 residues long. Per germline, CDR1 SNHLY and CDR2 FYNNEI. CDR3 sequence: CAGKGQGRVYGYTF. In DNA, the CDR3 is TGTGCCGGAAAGGGACAGGGGAGAGTCTATGGCTACACCTTC.

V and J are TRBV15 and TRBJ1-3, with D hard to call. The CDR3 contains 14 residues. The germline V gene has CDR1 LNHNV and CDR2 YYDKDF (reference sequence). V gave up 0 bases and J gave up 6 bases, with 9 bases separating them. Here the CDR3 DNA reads TGTGCCACCAGCAGAGAAACCGTCACAAACACCATATATTTT. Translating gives CATSRETVTNTIYF.

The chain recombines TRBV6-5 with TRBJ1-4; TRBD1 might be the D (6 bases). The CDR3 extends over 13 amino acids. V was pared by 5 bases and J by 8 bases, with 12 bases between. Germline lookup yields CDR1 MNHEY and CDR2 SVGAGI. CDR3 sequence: CASSRDTVEKLFF. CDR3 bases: TGTGCCAGCAGTCGGGACACCGTGGAAAAACTGTTTTTT.

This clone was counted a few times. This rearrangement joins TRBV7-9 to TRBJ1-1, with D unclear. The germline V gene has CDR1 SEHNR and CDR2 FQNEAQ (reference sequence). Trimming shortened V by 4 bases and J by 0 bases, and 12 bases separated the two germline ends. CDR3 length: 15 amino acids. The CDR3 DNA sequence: TGTGCCAGCAGCTCCGTCGGCAGGTTGAACACTGAAGCTTTCTTT. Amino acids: CASSSVGRLNTEAFF.

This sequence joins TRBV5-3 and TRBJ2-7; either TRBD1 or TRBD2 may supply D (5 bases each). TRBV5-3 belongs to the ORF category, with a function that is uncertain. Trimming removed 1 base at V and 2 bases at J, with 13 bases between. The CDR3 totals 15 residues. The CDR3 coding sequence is TGTGCCAGAAGCTTGTTACGGGGCAAAACCTACGAGCAGTACTTC. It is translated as CARSLLRGKTYEQYF.

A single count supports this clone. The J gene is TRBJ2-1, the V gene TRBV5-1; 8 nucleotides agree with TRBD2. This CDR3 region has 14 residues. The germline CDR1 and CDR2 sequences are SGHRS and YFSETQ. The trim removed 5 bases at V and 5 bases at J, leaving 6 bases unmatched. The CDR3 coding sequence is TGCGCCAGCAGACAGCGGGAGATGGACAATGAGCAGTTCTTC. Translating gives CASRQREMDNEQFF.

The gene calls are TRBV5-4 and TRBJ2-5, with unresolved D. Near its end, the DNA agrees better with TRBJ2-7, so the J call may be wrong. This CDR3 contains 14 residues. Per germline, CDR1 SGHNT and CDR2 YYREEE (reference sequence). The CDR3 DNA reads TGTGCCAGCAGCTTGTCTGCAGGTACCTACGAGCAGTACTTC. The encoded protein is CASSLSAGTYEQYF.

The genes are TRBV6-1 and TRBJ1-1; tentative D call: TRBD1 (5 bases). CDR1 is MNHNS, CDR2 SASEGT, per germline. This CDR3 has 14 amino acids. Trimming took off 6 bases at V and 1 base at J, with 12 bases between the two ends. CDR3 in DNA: TGTGCCAGCAGCCTATCGGGACCGAACACTGAAGCTTTCTTT. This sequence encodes CASSLSGPNTEAFF.

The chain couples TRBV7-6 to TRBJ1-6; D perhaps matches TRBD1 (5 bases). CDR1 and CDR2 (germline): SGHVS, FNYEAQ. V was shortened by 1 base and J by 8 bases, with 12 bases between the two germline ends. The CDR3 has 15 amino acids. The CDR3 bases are TGTGCCAGCAGCTTAGAGGCAGGGAGGCATTCACCCCTCCACTTT. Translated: CASSLEAGRHSPLHF. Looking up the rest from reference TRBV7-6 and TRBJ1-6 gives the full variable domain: GAGVSQSPRYKVTKRGQDVALRCDPISGHVSLYWYRQALGQGPEFLTYFNYEAQQDKSGLPNDRFSAERPEGSISTLTIQRTEQRDSAMYRCASSLEAGRHSPLHFGNGTRLTVT.

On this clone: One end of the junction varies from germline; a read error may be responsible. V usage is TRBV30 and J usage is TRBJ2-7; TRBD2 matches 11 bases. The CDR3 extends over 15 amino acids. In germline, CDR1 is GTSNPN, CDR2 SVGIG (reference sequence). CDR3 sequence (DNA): TGTGCCTGGAGTGTCACCCTAGCGGGAGGTCTTCCTGGGAACTTC. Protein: CAWSVTLAGGLPGNF.

CDR3 coding DNA: TGTGCCAGCAGCTACCTGGAAGGGCGGGACACCGGGGAGCTGTTTTTT. Amino acid sequence: CASSYLEGRDTGELFF. The chain has TRBV11-2 and TRBJ2-2, with a possible D match to TRBD2 (5 bases). The CDR3 has 16 amino acids. Trimming removed 4 bases from V and 3 bases from J, with 15 bases in between. The germline CDR1 and CDR2 sequences are SGHAT and FQNNGV.

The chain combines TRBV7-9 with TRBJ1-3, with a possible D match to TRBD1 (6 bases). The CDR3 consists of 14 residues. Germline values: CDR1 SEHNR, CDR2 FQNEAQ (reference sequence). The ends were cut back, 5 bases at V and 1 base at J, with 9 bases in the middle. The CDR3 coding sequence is TGTGCCAGCAGCGTACAGGGTTCTGGAAACACCATATATTTT. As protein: CASSVQGSGNTIYF.

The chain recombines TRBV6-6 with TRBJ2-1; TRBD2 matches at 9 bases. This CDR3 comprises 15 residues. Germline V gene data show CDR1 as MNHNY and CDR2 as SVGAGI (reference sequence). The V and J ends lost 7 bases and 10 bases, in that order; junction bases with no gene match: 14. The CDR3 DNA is TGTGCCAGCACCCGGGCGGCGGGAGGGCCCTCGGAGCAGTTCTTC. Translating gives CASTRAAGGPSEQFF.

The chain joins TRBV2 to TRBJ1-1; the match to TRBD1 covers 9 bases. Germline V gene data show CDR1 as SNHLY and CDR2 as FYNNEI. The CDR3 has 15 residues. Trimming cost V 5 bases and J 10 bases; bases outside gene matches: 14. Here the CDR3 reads CASSLQGAKLNPAFF. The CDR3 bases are TGTGCCAGCAGTCTACAGGGGGCGAAGTTAAATCCAGCTTTCTTT.

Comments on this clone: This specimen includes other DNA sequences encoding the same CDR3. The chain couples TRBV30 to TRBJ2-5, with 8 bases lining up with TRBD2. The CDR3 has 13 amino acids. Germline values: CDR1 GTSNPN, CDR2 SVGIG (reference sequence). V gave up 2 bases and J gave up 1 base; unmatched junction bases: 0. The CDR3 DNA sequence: TGTGCCTGGAGTCGGGGGGGCCAAGAGACCCAGTACTTC. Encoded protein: CAWSRGGQETQYF.

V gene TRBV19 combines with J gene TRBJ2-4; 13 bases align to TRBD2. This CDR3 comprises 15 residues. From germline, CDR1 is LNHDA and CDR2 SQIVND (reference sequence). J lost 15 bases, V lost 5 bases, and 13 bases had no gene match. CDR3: CASSRSRTSGGLTYF. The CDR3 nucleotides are TGTGCCAGTAGTCGATCCCGGACTAGCGGGGGACTTACGTACTTC.

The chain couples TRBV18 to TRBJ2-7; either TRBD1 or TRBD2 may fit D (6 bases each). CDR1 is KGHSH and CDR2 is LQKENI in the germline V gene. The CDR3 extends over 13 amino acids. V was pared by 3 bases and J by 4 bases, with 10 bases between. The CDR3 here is CASSPAGTYEQYF. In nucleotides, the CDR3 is TGTGCCAGCTCACCGGCGGGGACATACGAGCAGTACTTC.

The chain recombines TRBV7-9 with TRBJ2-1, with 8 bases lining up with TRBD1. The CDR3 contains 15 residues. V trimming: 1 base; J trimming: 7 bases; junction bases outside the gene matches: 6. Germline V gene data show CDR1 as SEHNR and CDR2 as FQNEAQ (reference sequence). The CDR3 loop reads CASSLGGQGGNEQFF. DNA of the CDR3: TGTGCCAGCAGCTTAGGAGGACAGGGCGGGAATGAGCAGTTCTTC.

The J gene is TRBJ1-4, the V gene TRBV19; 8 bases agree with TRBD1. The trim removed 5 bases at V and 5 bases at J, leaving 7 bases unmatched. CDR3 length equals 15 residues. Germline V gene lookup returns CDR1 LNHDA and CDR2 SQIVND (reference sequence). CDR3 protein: CASSGTGLKNEKLFF. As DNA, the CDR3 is TGTGCCAGTAGTGGGACAGGCCTGAAGAATGAAAAACTGTTTTTT.

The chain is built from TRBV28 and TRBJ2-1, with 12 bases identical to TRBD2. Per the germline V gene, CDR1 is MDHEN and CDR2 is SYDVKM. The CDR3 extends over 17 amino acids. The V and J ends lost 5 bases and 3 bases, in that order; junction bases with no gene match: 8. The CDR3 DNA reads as TGTGCCAGCAGTCCGGGGCCGACTAGCGGGAGCTACAATGAGCAGTTCTTC. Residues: CASSPGPTSGSYNEQFF.

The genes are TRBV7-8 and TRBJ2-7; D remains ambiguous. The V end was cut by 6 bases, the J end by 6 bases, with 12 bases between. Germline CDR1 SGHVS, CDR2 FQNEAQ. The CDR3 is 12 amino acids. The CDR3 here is CASRRAEGEQYF. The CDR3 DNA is TGTGCCAGCAGACGAGCAGAAGGCGAGCAGTACTTC.